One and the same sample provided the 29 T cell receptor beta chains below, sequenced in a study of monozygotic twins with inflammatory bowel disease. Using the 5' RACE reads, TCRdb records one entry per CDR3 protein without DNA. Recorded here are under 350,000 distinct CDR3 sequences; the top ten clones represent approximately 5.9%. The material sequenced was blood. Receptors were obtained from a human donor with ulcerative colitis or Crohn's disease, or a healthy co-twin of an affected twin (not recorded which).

The CDR3: CASSLQLVGNEQFF. The gene calls are TRBV12-3 or TRBV12-4 and TRBJ2-1. The CDR3 contains 14 residues.

CDR3 amino acids: CSARDAANTGELFF. This chain uses TRBV20-1 with TRBJ2-2. The CDR3 length is 14 residues. The V gene's germline CDR1 is DFQATT and CDR2 SNEGSKA (reference sequence).

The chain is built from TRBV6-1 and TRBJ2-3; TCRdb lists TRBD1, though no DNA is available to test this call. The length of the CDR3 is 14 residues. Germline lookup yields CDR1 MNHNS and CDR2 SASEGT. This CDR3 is CATTQAGNTDTQYF.

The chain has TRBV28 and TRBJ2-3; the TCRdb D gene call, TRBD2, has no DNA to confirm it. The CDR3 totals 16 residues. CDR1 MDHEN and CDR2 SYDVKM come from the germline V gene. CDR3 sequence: CASSAPGLARPSTQYF.

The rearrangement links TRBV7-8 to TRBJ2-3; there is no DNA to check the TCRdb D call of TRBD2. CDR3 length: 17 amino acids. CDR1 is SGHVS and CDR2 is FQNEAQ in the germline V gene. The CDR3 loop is CASSLAYSSGSTDTQYF. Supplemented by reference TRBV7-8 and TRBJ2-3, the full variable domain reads GAGVSQSPRYKVAKRGQDVALRCDPISGHVSLFWYQQALGQGPEFLTYFQNEAQLDKSGLPSDRFFAERPEGSVSTLKIQRTQQEDSAVYLCASSLAYSSGSTDTQYFGPGTRLTVL.

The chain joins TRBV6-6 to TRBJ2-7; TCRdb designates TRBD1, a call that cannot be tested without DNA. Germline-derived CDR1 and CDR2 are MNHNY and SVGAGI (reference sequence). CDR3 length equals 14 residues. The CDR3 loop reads CASSKDRVAYEQYF.

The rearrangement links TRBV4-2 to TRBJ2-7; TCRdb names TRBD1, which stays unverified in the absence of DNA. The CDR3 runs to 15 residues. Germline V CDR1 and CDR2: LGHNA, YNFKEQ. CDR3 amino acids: CASSLNEGSIYEQYF.

The CDR3 region is CATSPRRAGDTDTQYF. The V and J genes are TRBV15 and TRBJ2-3; TCRdb calls TRBD1, which cannot be checked without DNA. The CDR3 sequence is 16 residues long. In germline, CDR1 is LNHNV, CDR2 YYDKDF (reference sequence).

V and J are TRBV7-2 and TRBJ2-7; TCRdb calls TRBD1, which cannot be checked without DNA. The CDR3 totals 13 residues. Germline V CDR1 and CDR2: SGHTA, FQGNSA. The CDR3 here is CASKLSLPGEQYF.

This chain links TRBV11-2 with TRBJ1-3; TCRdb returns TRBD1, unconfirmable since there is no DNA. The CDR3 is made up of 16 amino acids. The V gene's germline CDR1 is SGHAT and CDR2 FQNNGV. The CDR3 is CASSLYPGMAGNTIYF.

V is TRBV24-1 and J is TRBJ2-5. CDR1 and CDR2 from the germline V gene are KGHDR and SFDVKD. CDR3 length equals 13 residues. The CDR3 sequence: CATSNNRRETQYF.

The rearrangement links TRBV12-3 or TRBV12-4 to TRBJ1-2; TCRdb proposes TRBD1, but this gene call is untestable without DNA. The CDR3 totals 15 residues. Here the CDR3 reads CASVAGGGYRYGYTF.

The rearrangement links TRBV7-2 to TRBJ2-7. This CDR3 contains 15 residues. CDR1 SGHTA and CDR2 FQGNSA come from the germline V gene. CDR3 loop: CASSLASYVSYEQYF.

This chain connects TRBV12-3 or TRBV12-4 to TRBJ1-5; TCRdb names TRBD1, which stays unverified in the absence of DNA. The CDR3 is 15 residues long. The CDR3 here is CASSLSFGGNSPQHF.

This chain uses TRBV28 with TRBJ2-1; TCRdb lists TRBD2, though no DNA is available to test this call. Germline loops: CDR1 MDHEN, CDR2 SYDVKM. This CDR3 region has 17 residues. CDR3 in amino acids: CASSIQTGLAGLNEQFF.

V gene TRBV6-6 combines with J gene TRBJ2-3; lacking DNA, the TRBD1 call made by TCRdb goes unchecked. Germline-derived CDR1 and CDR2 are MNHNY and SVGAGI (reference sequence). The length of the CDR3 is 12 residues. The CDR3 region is CASRPHGGTQYF.

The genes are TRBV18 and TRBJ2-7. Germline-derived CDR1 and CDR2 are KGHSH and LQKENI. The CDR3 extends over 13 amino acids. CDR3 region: CASSPGDLREQYF.

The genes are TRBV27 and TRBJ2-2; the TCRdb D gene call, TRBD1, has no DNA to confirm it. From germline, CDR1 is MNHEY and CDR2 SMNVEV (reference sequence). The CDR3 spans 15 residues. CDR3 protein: CASSLTGGASGELFF.

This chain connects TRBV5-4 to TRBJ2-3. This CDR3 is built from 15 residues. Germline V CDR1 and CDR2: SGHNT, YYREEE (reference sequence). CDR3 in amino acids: CASSLSWVSTDTQYF.

CDR3 sequence: CASRQAGGAEQFF. The V and J genes are TRBV27 and TRBJ2-1; TCRdb gives TRBD1 as the D gene, but with no DNA this cannot be confirmed. The CDR3 consists of 13 residues. Germline V CDR1 and CDR2: MNHEY, SMNVEV (reference sequence).

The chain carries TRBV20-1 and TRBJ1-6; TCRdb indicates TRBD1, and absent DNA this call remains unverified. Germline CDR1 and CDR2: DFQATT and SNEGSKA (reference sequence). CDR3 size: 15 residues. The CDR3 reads CSAKYWTGRNSPLHF.

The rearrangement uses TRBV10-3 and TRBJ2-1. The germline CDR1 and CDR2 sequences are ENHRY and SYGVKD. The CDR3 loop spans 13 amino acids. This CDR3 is CAISVGVYNEQFF.

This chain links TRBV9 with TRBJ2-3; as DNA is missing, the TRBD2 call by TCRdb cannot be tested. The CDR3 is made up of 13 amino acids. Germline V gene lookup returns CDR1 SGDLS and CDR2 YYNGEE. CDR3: CASSVTLPDTQYF.

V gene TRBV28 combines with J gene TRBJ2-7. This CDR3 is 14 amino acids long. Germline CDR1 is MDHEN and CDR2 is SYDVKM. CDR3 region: CASRLRRAPYEQYF.

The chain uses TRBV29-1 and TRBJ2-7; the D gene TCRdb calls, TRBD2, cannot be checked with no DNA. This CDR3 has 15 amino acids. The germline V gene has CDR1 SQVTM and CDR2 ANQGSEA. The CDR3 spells CSVQGILAGSYEQYF.

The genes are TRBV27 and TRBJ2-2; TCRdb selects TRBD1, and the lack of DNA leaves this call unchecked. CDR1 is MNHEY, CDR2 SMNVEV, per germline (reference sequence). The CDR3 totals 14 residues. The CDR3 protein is CASSNRGSAGELFF.

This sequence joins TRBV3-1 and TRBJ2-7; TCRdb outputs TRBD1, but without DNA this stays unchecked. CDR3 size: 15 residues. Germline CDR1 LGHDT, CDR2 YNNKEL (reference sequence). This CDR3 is CASSQGQPGAYEQYF.

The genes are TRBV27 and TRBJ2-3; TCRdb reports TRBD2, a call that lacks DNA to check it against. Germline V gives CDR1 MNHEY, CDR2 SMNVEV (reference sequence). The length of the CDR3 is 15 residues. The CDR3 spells CASNLAGTATDTQYF.

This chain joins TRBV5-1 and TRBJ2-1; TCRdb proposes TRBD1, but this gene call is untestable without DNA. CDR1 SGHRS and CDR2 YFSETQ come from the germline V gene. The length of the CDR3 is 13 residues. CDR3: CASSSTGVNEQFF.